This T cell receptor beta chain was sequenced in a study of blood T cell repertoires in COVID-19. About the research overall: COVID-19 samples collected from the United States, Italy and Spain covered acute and convalescent phases. The analysed material was cDNA or gDNA that came from T cells, B-cell-depleted T cells, or PBMCs.

The CDR3 loop spans 15 amino acids. The junction had 8 bases not matched to a gene; V was cut back by 3 bases and J by 6 bases. Per the germline V gene, CDR1 is MNHNY and CDR2 is SVGAGI (reference sequence). As processed by the authors: From reference gene primer amplification, estimates of nucleated cell counts were derived. Method: immunoSEQ multiplex PCR; TCRdb's copy keeps in-frame clones and lacks some. The V and J calls and clone size come from that table; D and trimming were worked out from the DNA. The data show approximately 250,000 clones, around 86% seen once. Input material: peripheral blood. V and J are TRBV6-6 and TRBJ1-5, with 7 nucleotides matching TRBD1. The TCR comes from a woman aged 55-69 years who had recovered from COVID-19. In DNA, the CDR3 is TGTGCCAGCAGTTATCGGCGGGGGGACAGTCAGCCCCAGCATTTT. Amino acids: CASSYRRGDSQPQHF.